Listed below are T cell receptor beta chains from one sample, sequenced in a study of shared clonotypes between healthy human individuals. TCRdb's table, derived via immunoSEQ multiplex PCR, lists solely in-frame clones and lacks some. The sample consists of about 2.2 million clones, around 93% of them appearing once. Material for sequencing was naive CD8+ T cells from PBMCs. The receptors were sampled from a man aged 18 to 30 in good health. Some clones in this sample may be carry-over from other donors' samples. CDR3s include the opening cysteine and the closing phenylalanine or tryptophan. D genes are given only for firm matches. Not all rows give a size; the values are once, few, many and, for expanded clones, a class.

cdr3_aa cdr3_nt clone_size d_call cdr3_length j_call v_call
CASGPSSWEQYF TGTGCCAGCGGCCCGTCCTCTTGGGAGCAGTACTTC NA NA 12 TRBJ2-7 TRBV28
CASSEYLWTGELFF TGTGCCAGCAGTGAATATTTGTGGACCGGGGAGCTGTTTTTT NA NA 14 TRBJ2-2 TRBV25-1
CASSQGQGAYEQYF TGCGCCAGCAGCCAAGGACAGGGGGCGTACGAGCAGTACTTC once TRBD1 14 TRBJ2-7 TRBV4-3
CASSVGSRGPDYGYTF TGTGCCAGCAGCGTAGGGAGTAGGGGTCCCGACTATGGCTACACCTTC NA NA 16 TRBJ1-2 TRBV9
CSVRRGPESHYGYTF TGCAGCGTCCGAAGAGGGCCGGAATCCCACTATGGCTACACCTTC NA NA 15 TRBJ1-2 TRBV29-1
CASSWGTGTYEQYF TGTGCCAGCAGTTGGGGGACGGGGACCTACGAGCAGTACTTC NA NA 14 TRBJ2-7 TRBV28
CAWSGGQSSNQPQHF TGTGCCTGGAGTGGCGGCCAGAGTAGCAATCAGCCCCAGCATTTT NA NA 15 TRBJ1-5 TRBV30
CASSPEQGSYNEQFF TGTGCCAGCAGCCCTGAGCAGGGCTCCTACAATGAGCAGTTCTTC NA NA 15 TRBJ2-1 TRBV7-9
CSVWRQTNTEAFF TGCAGCGTTTGGCGGCAGACCAACACTGAAGCTTTCTTT NA NA 13 TRBJ1-1 TRBV29-1
CATTRTREGQLMETQYF TGTGCCACCACCCGAACAAGAGAGGGACAGCTAATGGAGACCCAGTACTTC NA TRBD1 17 TRBJ2-5 TRBV2
CASSADREIEETQYF TGTGCCAGCAGCGCTGACAGAGAAATTGAAGAGACCCAGTACTTC NA NA 15 TRBJ2-5 TRBV5-8
CSVEDRDPHEQYF TGCAGCGTTGAAGACAGGGACCCCCACGAGCAGTACTTC NA NA 13 TRBJ2-7 TRBV29-1
CASSSGGQGYTF TGTGCCAGCAGTTCGGGGGGGCAGGGCTACACCTTC NA NA 12 TRBJ1-2 TRBV27
CASSVGAGGVYEQYF TGTGCCAGCAGCGTAGGGGCGGGAGGGGTCTACGAGCAGTACTTC few TRBD2 15 TRBJ2-7 TRBV9
CASSLQGSGRDPNEQFF TGTGCCAGCAGCTTACAAGGAAGCGGGAGGGATCCCAATGAGCAGTTCTTC once TRBD2 17 TRBJ2-1 TRBV11-3
CASSQGLAGGDEQFF TGTGCCAGCAGCCAAGGGCTAGCGGGAGGGGATGAGCAGTTCTTC NA TRBD2 15 TRBJ2-1 TRBV4-2
CASSQVPGQGVETQYF TGCGCCAGCAGCCAGGTACCGGGACAGGGGGTAGAGACCCAGTACTTC NA TRBD1 16 TRBJ2-5 TRBV4-1
CSVEEGGLAEYNEQFF TGCAGCGTTGAAGAAGGGGGGCTAGCGGAGTACAATGAGCAGTTCTTC NA NA 16 TRBJ2-1 TRBV29-1
CASSDQARRAETQYF TGTGCCAGCAGTGATCAGGCTAGGCGAGCAGAGACCCAGTACTTC NA NA 15 TRBJ2-5 TRBV6-1
CASSQPGLAGYNEQFF TGCGCCAGCAGCCAACCGGGACTAGCGGGTTACAATGAGCAGTTCTTC NA TRBD2 16 TRBJ2-1 TRBV4-1
CASSTWDRSTEAFF TGTGCCAGCAGCACCTGGGACAGGAGTACTGAAGCTTTCTTT NA TRBD1 14 TRBJ1-1 TRBV28
CASSAPRTGGNEQFF TGTGCCAGTAGTGCCCCCCGGACAGGGGGAAATGAGCAGTTCTTC few TRBD1 15 TRBJ2-1 TRBV19
CASSEGNPNTEAFF TGTGCCAGCAGTGAAGGAAACCCGAACACTGAAGCTTTCTTT once NA 14 TRBJ1-1 TRBV6-1
CASAPKVGNEQFF TGTGCCAGCGCCCCCAAGGTGGGAAATGAGCAGTTCTTC NA NA 13 TRBJ2-1 TRBV6-6
CASSWTGPTEAFF TGTGCCAGCAGCTGGACAGGGCCCACTGAAGCTTTCTTT NA TRBD1 13 TRBJ1-1 TRBV2
CASSVVASGSYEQYF TGTGCCAGCAGCGTAGTTGCTAGCGGGAGTTACGAGCAGTACTTC NA TRBD2 15 TRBJ2-7 TRBV9
CASSLVSTQQETQYF TGTGCCAGCAGCTTAGTTTCCACTCAACAAGAGACCCAGTACTTC NA NA 15 TRBJ2-5 TRBV7-2
CASSKTGGAGTEAFF TGTGCCAGCAGCAAAACAGGGGGCGCGGGGACTGAAGCTTTCTTT NA TRBD1 15 TRBJ1-1 TRBV5-5
CASSQVTRQGIIGTEAFF TGCGCCAGCAGCCAAGTAACGAGACAGGGGATAATCGGCACTGAAGCTTTCTTT NA TRBD1 18 TRBJ1-1 TRBV4-1
CASSSISSGNTIYF TGTGCCAGCAGCTCGATCAGCTCTGGAAACACCATATATTTT NA NA 14 TRBJ1-3 TRBV7-8
CASSSGVTIYPGELFF TGCGCCAGCAGCTCGGGAGTTACAATTTATCCCGGGGAGCTGTTTTTT NA NA 16 TRBJ2-2 TRBV5-1
CASSSSGSGTEAFF TGTGCCAGCAGTTCATCAGGGTCGGGCACTGAAGCTTTCTTT NA NA 14 TRBJ1-1 TRBV7-8
CASSEGIRADTQYF TGTGCCAGCAGTGAGGGGATCAGAGCAGATACGCAGTATTTT NA NA 14 TRBJ2-3 TRBV28
CASSESVGSSYEQYF TGTGCCAGCAGTGAATCCGTCGGGAGCTCCTACGAGCAGTACTTC many NA 15 TRBJ2-7 TRBV6-4
CASSPRDGYSYEQYF TGTGCCAGCAGTCCGCGGGACGGATACTCCTACGAGCAGTACTTC NA NA 15 TRBJ2-7 TRBV6-1
CASSLGPLAGLNEQFF TGCGCCAGCAGCTTGGGGCCCTTGGCGGGGCTCAATGAGCAGTTCTTC NA NA 16 TRBJ2-1 TRBV5-1
CASSNPYGGQEGLAGAPEQFF TGTGCCAGCAGTAATCCATACGGAGGCCAAGAAGGACTAGCGGGGGCACCTGAGCAGTTCTTC once TRBD2 21 TRBJ2-1 TRBV28
CASSLVSASGRTDTQYF TGTGCCAGCAGCTTAGTGTCGGCTAGCGGTCGCACAGATACGCAGTATTTT NA TRBD2 17 TRBJ2-3 TRBV7-9
CASSWQGVKNTEAFF TGTGCCAGCAGTTGGCAGGGGGTAAAGAACACTGAAGCTTTCTTT NA TRBD1 15 TRBJ1-1 TRBV28
CASSWASGRQETQYF TGCGCCAGCAGCTGGGCTAGCGGGAGGCAAGAGACCCAGTACTTC NA TRBD2 15 TRBJ2-5 TRBV5-1
CASSYSIDNEQFF TGTGCCAGCAGTTACTCGATCGACAATGAGCAGTTCTTC NA NA 13 TRBJ2-1 TRBV6-5
CASSLPGQGFYEQYF TGTGCCAGCAGCTTGCCGGGACAGGGATTCTACGAGCAGTACTTC NA TRBD1 15 TRBJ2-7 TRBV5-4
CASTLGGAYEQYF TGTGCCAGCACACTAGGCGGTGCCTACGAGCAGTACTTC NA NA 13 TRBJ2-7 TRBV28
CASSFGADEQFF TGTGCCAGCAGTTTCGGAGCGGATGAGCAGTTCTTC NA NA 12 TRBJ2-1 TRBV27
CASSLRGRPYNEQFF TGTGCCAGCAGTCTCAGGGGGAGACCCTACAATGAGCAGTTCTTC NA TRBD1 15 TRBJ2-1 TRBV28
CASSQDLATVIYEQYF TGCGCCAGCAGCCAAGATCTCGCAACAGTCATCTACGAGCAGTACTTC NA NA 16 TRBJ2-7 TRBV4-1
CASSPGLDSGNTIYF TGTGCCAGCAGCCCTGGACTGGACTCTGGAAACACCATATATTTT NA NA 15 TRBJ1-3 TRBV11-1
CASSRHAVKPPYEQYF TGCGCCAGCAGCCGGCATGCGGTCAAGCCCCCCTACGAGCAGTACTTC NA NA 16 TRBJ2-7 TRBV4-3
CASRGDSDYEQYF TGTGCCAGCAGAGGGGACAGTGACTACGAGCAGTACTTC NA TRBD1 13 TRBJ2-7 TRBV2
CASRWGQGTNTEAFF TGTGCCAGCAGATGGGGACAGGGGACGAACACTGAAGCTTTCTTT NA TRBD1 15 TRBJ1-1 TRBV6-1
CASSTDRDPNQPQHF TGTGCCAGTAGTACTGACAGGGATCCCAATCAGCCCCAGCATTTC NA TRBD1 15 TRBJ1-5 TRBV19
CASSVQLAGARAEQFF TGTGCCAGCAGCGTACAACTAGCGGGAGCCCGGGCTGAGCAGTTCTTC NA TRBD2 16 TRBJ2-1 TRBV9
CASSQGVWESYEQYF TGTGCCAGCAGTCAAGGGGTTTGGGAAAGCTACGAGCAGTACTTC NA NA 15 TRBJ2-7 TRBV6-5
CAWDVVNEQFF TGTGCCTGGGATGTGGTCAATGAGCAGTTCTTC NA NA 11 TRBJ2-1 TRBV30
CASSPLHGWAMGAFF TGTGCCAGCAGCCCACTACACGGGTGGGCTATGGGGGCTTTCTTT NA NA 15 TRBJ1-1 TRBV7-9